Listed here are 4 T cell receptor beta chains from one sample, sequenced in a study of cytomegalovirus exposure and HLA in healthy donors. Primers: 60 Vbeta forward and 13 Jbeta reverse. Method: immunoSEQ multiplex PCR; TCRdb's copy keeps in-frame clones and lacks some. Among 150,000 to 200,000 clones listed, about 81% were seen once. Material: PBMCs. Source of these receptors: a woman in her late teens or twenties in good health and CMV-seropositive.

The chain is built from TRBV18 and TRBJ2-5; no reliable D call. V lost 3 bases and J lost 6, with 11 bases in between. Looked up from germline, CDR1 is KGHSH and CDR2 is LQKENI. The CDR3 extends over 13 amino acids. In DNA form, the CDR3 reads TGTGCCAGCTCACCGGAAGGAGAAAAGACCCAGTACTTC. Translated, it gives CASSPEGEKTQYF.

The chain couples TRBV28 to TRBJ1-2, with D possibly being TRBD1 (5 bases). V was clipped by 4 bases and J by 0 bases, with 15 bases between them. CDR3 length: 16 amino acids. Germline V gives CDR1 MDHEN, CDR2 SYDVKM. The chain's CDR3 is CASSYRPQRTNYGYTF. In nucleotides, the CDR3 is TGTGCCAGCAGTTACAGGCCCCAGAGAACTAACTATGGCTACACCTTC.

This clone was recorded only once. This chain joins TRBV27 and TRBJ2-7; TRBD2 is a possible D gene (6 bases). The CDR3 has 14 residues. The germline gives CDR1 MNHEY, CDR2 SMNVEV (reference sequence). The germline V and J ends were trimmed by 3 bases and 4 bases, with 13 bases remaining between them. The CDR3 region has the DNA TGTGCCAGCAGTTTTCTGGGGGGAACATACGAGCAGTACTTC. As protein: CASSFLGGTYEQYF.

This clone was picked up a small number of times. DNA for the CDR3: TGTGCCAGCAGTGACTCGGCAGGGGCGGTGGGGGAGCTGTTTTTT. It is translated as CASSDSAGAVGELFF. The rearrangement links TRBV6-4 to TRBJ2-2, with D possibly TRBD1 on 6 matching bases. Trimming took off 0 bases at V and 8 bases at J, with 13 bases between the two ends. CDR1 and CDR2 from the germline V gene are MRHNA and SNTAGT. The CDR3 extends over 15 amino acids.